Below, 21 T cell receptor beta chains from the same sample are listed, as sequenced in a study of cytomegalovirus exposure and HLA in healthy donors. PCR primers comprised 60 Vbeta and 13 Jbeta primers. TCRdb's table, derived via immunoSEQ multiplex PCR, lists solely in-frame clones and lacks some. The sample holds more than 95,000 clones, about 83% seen once. The sequenced sample was PBMCs. The receptors were sampled from a woman aged 40 to 50 in good health and CMV-seropositive.

The rearrangement uses TRBV5-6 and TRBJ1-4; 7 bases agree with TRBD1. J gave up 6 bases and V 4 bases, and 9 bases lay outside the gene matches. The CDR3 has 15 amino acids. Germline CDR1 is SGHDT and CDR2 is YYEEEE. CDR3 sequence (DNA): TGTGCCAGCAGCCGACGGGGACAGTGGGATGAAAAACTGTTTTTT. Amino acids: CASSRRGQWDEKLFF.

This chain connects TRBV15 to TRBJ2-5; 9 positions match TRBD1. The CDR3 has 15 residues. V was pared by 6 bases and J by 5 bases, with 10 bases of the junction left unmatched. Per the germline V gene, CDR1 is LNHNV and CDR2 is YYDKDF (reference sequence). CDR3: CATSKGDRETETQYF. CDR3 nucleotides: TGTGCCACCAGTAAAGGGGACAGGGAGACGGAGACCCAGTACTTC.

Points on this clone: The junction does not match germline at one end; this may be a read error. The DNA for the CDR3 is TGTGCCACCAGCCGAGACAGGGCTGGGGCCAACGTCCTGACTTTC. Its protein product is CATSRDRAGANVLTF. V usage is TRBV15 and J usage is TRBJ2-6, with TRBD1 identical over 7 bases. CDR1 and CDR2 from the germline V gene are LNHNV and YYDKDF (reference sequence). The length of the CDR3 is 15 residues.

This clone was seen only once. V usage is TRBV25-1 and J usage is TRBJ1-4; D not certain. The CDR3 length is 17 residues. CDR1 and CDR2 (germline): MGHDK, SYGVNS. Trimming removed 0 bases at V and 4 bases at J, with 15 bases between. As DNA, the CDR3 is TGTGCCAGCAGTGAATATGAGCCGCTACAGAGTAATGAAAAACTGTTTTTT. It codes for CASSEYEPLQSNEKLFF.

The rearrangement links TRBV19 to TRBJ1-2, with 8 bases matching TRBD1. The CDR3 totals 15 residues. J gave up 4 bases and V 3 bases, and 7 bases lay outside the gene matches. CDR1 is LNHDA and CDR2 is SQIVND in the germline V gene (reference sequence). CDR3 sequence reads: CASSIGPGGVYGYTF. In DNA, the CDR3 is TGTGCCAGTAGTATCGGGCCAGGGGGCGTCTATGGCTACACCTTC.

The chain recombines TRBV29-1 with TRBJ2-1, with TRBD2 matching over 12 bases. The length of the CDR3 is 14 residues. The V and J ends lost 6 bases and 6 bases, in that order; junction bases with no gene match: 6. Germline loops: CDR1 SQVTM, CDR2 ANQGSEA. This CDR3 reads CSVPTSGRLNEQFF. The CDR3 DNA sequence: TGCAGCGTCCCAACTAGCGGGAGGCTCAATGAGCAGTTCTTC.

V usage is TRBV4-1 and J usage is TRBJ2-3; weak D call: TRBD1 (5 bases). V shed 1 base and J shed 6 bases, with 11 bases lying between them. This CDR3 is built from 14 residues. The V gene's germline CDR1 is MGHRA and CDR2 YSYEKL. The CDR3 is CASSQGGPRDTQYF. The CDR3 region has the DNA TGCGCCAGCAGCCAAGGGGGCCCACGGGATACGCAGTATTTT.

This chain links TRBV6-6 with TRBJ2-7; 9 positions agree with TRBD1. The CDR3 extends over 15 amino acids. Germline CDR1 reads MNHNY; CDR2 reads SVGAGI (reference sequence). With 3 bases clipped from V and 2 bases from J, the junction kept 5 bases outside the gene matches. CDR3 sequence (DNA): TGTGCCAGCAGTTATGGGGACAGGGTAACCTACGAGCAGTACTTC. Amino acid sequence: CASSYGDRVTYEQYF.

The V gene is TRBV6-1, the J gene TRBJ1-5; D uncertain. The CDR3 spans 13 residues. The V end lost 6 bases, the J end lost 0 bases, and 6 bases lay between the germline ends. Germline V gene sequence: CDR1 MNHNS, CDR2 SASEGT. Here the CDR3 reads CASSPYSNQPQHF. The CDR3, as DNA: TGTGCCAGCAGCCCTTATAGCAATCAGCCCCAGCATTTT.

This sequence joins TRBV28 and TRBJ2-7; 14 nucleotides agree with TRBD2. V was clipped by 5 bases and J by 3 bases; unmatched bases: 6. There are 16 residues in the CDR3. CDR1 is MDHEN and CDR2 is SYDVKM in the germline V gene. Here the CDR3 DNA reads TGTGCCAGCAGTCCCGGGACTAGCGGGGGACTCTACGAGCAGTACTTC. Translation gives CASSPGTSGGLYEQYF.

The CDR3 DNA reads as TGTGCCTGGCGCAGGACAGGGGGAGGCTACGAGCAGTACTTC. Translating gives CAWRRTGGGYEQYF. The chain recombines TRBV30 with TRBJ2-7, with 10 bases aligning to TRBD1. After removal of 5 bases from V and 3 bases from J, the junction contained 7 bases not matched to a gene. CDR3 size: 14 residues. CDR1 is GTSNPN and CDR2 is SVGIG in the germline V gene (reference sequence).

The rearrangement joins TRBV5-1 to TRBJ2-2; D possibly corresponds to TRBD1 (6 bases). The ends were cut back, 7 bases at V and 0 bases at J, with 10 bases in the middle. CDR1 SGHRS and CDR2 YFSETQ come from the germline V gene. The CDR3 runs to 14 residues. The CDR3 DNA reads as TGCGCCAGCGGGACACCGGCGAACACCGGGGAGCTGTTTTTT. Its protein is CASGTPANTGELFF.

This chain connects TRBV30 to TRBJ2-2; D not certain. CDR1 is GTSNPN, CDR2 SVGIG, per germline (reference sequence). CDR3 length: 11 amino acids. Trimming took off 3 bases at V and 6 bases at J, with 5 bases between the two ends. The DNA of the CDR3 is TGTGCCTGGAGCCCCTCCGGGGAGCTGTTTTTT. Protein: CAWSPSGELFF.

The chain employs TRBV7-5 and TRBJ1-2; the table's D call of TRBD1 was not tested on the DNA. TRBV7-5 is given as a pseudogene. CDR3 length equals 14 residues. CDR3 nucleotide sequence: TGTGCCAGAAGCTTATACGGACAGAACTATGGCTACACCTTC. Its protein is CARSLYGQNYGYTF.

This chain joins TRBV15 and TRBJ2-1, with D possibly matching TRBD2 (6 bases). Germline V gene data show CDR1 as LNHNV and CDR2 as YYDKDF (reference sequence). CDR3 size: 15 residues. Trimming shortened V by 1 base and J by 1 base, and 8 bases separated the two germline ends. CDR3 loop: CATSRAGGSYNEQFF. Written as DNA, the CDR3 is TGTGCCACCAGCAGAGCTGGGGGGTCCTACAATGAGCAGTTCTTC.

V is TRBV5-1 and J is TRBJ2-7, with no clear D. The germline V and J ends were trimmed by 5 bases and 1 base, with 7 bases remaining between them. The CDR3 is 12 amino acids. Germline V gene data show CDR1 as SGHRS and CDR2 as YFSETQ. The CDR3 reads CASSSPSYEQYF. CDR3 nucleotides: TGCGCCAGCAGTAGCCCTTCCTACGAGCAGTACTTC.

The genes are TRBV2 and TRBJ2-1, with a weak D call TRBD2 (6 bases). Germline-derived CDR1 and CDR2 are SNHLY and FYNNEI. This CDR3 spans 16 amino acids. Between the trimmed V and J ends, which lost 8 bases and 2 bases, there was a span of 19 bases. CDR3: CASVGGLGLTYNEQFF. DNA for the CDR3: TGTGCCAGCGTGGGGGGTTTAGGCCTCACCTACAATGAGCAGTTCTTC.

The chain joins TRBV27 to TRBJ1-2, with 7 nucleotides matching TRBD1. The junction had 15 bases not matched to a gene; V was cut back by 5 bases and J by 3 bases. From germline, CDR1 is MNHEY and CDR2 SMNVEV (reference sequence). This CDR3 region has 17 residues. CDR3 protein: CASSPDRDKSRDYGYTF. The CDR3 DNA sequence: TGTGCCAGCAGTCCCGACAGGGACAAGAGTCGGGACTATGGCTACACCTTC.

This rearrangement joins TRBV5-1 to TRBJ2-1; 9 nucleotides agree with TRBD2. The CDR3 has 16 amino acids. V was clipped by 3 bases and J by 9 bases; unmatched bases: 13. The germline V gene has CDR1 SGHRS and CDR2 YFSETQ. The CDR3 nucleotides are TGCGCCAGCAGCTCACTTCGGGGCGGGAGGGGAGGTGAGCAGTTCTTC. Translated, it gives CASSSLRGGRGGEQFF. Based on the CDR3 plus reference TRBV5-1 and TRBJ2-1, the full variable domain is KAGVTQTPRYLIKTRGQQVTLSCSPISGHRSVSWYQQTPGQGLQFLFEYFSETQRNKGNFPGRFSGRQFSNSRSEMNVSTLELGDSALYLCASSSLRGGRGGEQFFGPGTRLTVL.

The gene calls are TRBV10-1 and TRBJ1-5, with 8 bases aligning to TRBD1. The CDR3 is 17 amino acids. V lost 7 bases and J lost 0; bases outside the gene matches: 11. Germline V CDR1 and CDR2: WNHNN, SYGVQD (reference sequence). The CDR3 is CASNGGTGDYSNQPQHF. The CDR3 region has the DNA TGCGCCAGCAATGGGGGGACAGGAGACTATAGCAATCAGCCCCAGCATTTT.

The rearrangement links TRBV2 to TRBJ2-7, with TRBD2 matching 8 bases. This CDR3 spans 16 amino acids. Looked up from germline, CDR1 is SNHLY and CDR2 is FYNNEI. Germline trimming cut 2 bases from V and 3 bases from J; bases unmatched to any gene: 9. The CDR3 is CASSERGLAGNYEQYF. Here the CDR3 DNA reads TGTGCCAGCAGTGAACGTGGGCTAGCGGGCAACTACGAGCAGTACTTC.